This T cell receptor beta chain was profiled in a study of spatial heterogeneity in lung cancer (dated by TCRdb to about 2019). Study-level background: Beta-chain transcripts were consistently detected in greater numbers than alpha-chain transcripts, which likely reflected higher beta-chain transcript abundance. Both alpha and beta chains were TCR-sequenced in samples taken at surgery, namely 220 tumor regions, around 70 matched nontumor lung samples and 55 to 60 PBMC samples. TCR alpha and beta repertoires were quantitatively compared across multiple tumor regions, matched nontumor lung and blood in non-small cell lung cancer. TCR repertoire features were related to nonsynonymous mutation counts determined by whole-exome sequencing of tumor tissue. In the raw uncorrected reads, each unique combination of TCR and UMI appeared more than ten times on average.

Per the germline V gene, MDHEN is the CDR1 and SYDVKM is the CDR2. The CDR3 sequence holds 15 residues, the cysteine and phenylalanine included. Kept here is only the CDR3 DNA, which spans 45 bases and is read in frame from base 1. Trimming takes 10 bases from V and 0 bases from J, and the germline ends sit 15 bases apart. Here is what the overall study found, with its caveats: Confirming at a functional level the hypothesis that regional TCRs recognize regional mutations was considered to require additional single-cell paired TCR alpha and beta sequencing.

The library was built by means of 5' RACE. These reads were obtained on a NextSeq 500. To allow correction of PCR and sequencing errors, the TCR library protocol tagged every TCR cDNA molecule with a unique molecular identifier. In the paper's pipeline: Decombinator tools were used for TCR identification, UMI-based error correction and CDR3 extraction. Expanded TCRs were defined as those above a frequency of 2 per 1,000, corresponding to the top 1% of the tumor frequency distribution. Rényi diversity was computed with the R vegan package after subsampling each repertoire 100 times to 5,000 TCRs. CDR3 similarity networks were constructed using string-kernel similarity of amino acid triplets, with links drawn between CDR3s whose pairwise similarity was above 0.82. TCRdb passed the public sequencing reads through fastp at Q25 and MiXCR, retaining productive beta sequences. Entries are consolidated by CDR3 protein sequence, retaining the most common genes and DNA. It is TCRdb's table, rather than the study itself, that gives the V and J calls and clone size. This sample is represented by thousands of distinct CDR3 sequences; about 13% of them were singletons. Together, the top ten hold roughly 22% of the sample.

In light of the paper, this sample's time point label describes: sample taken at primary tumor resection. Samples were obtained from 72 patients with early-stage, untreated non-small cell lung cancer from the lung TRACERx cohort. Whole RNA extracted from tumor and nontumor lung tissue, or from cryopreserved PBMC samples, was used for TCR sequencing without cell sorting. Only patients with enough RNA available from two or more tumor regions were chosen for TCR sequencing. Tumor and adjacent nontumor lung specimens were reviewed by a lung pathologist before selection. This clonotype was observed at least ten times. Its antigen has not been determined. No base quality information exists; no much larger clone differs at one position.

Sequenced here: normal lung tissue next to the tumor, sampled at surgery. The rearrangement joined TRBV28 to TRBJ2-2, with the D gene uncertain. The source is a female donor with early-stage non-small cell lung cancer. The nucleotide sequence is given as TGTGCCACCCAACTGTTGAGGTCGAACACCGGGGAGCTGTTTTTT. Translated, this is CATQLLRSNTGELFF.